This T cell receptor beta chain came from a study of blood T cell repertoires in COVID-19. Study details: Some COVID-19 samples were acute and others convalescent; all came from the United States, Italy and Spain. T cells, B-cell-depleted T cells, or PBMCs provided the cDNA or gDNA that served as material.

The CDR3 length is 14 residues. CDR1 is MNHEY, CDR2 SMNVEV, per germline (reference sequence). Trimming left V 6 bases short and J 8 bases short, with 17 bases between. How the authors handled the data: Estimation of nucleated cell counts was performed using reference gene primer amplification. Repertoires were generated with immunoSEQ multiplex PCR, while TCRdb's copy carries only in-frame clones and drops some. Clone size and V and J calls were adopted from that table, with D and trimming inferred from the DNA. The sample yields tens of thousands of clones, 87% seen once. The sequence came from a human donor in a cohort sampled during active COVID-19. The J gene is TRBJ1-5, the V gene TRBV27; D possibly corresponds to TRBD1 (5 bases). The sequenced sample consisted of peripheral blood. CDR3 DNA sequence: TGTGCCAGCAGCCCTGCGGATGGGACTGAGCCCCAGCATTTT. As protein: CASSPADGTEPQHF.